This T cell receptor beta chain was profiled in a study of identical twins. The V and J ends lost 4 bases and 6 bases, in that order; junction bases with no gene match: 5. Per germline, CDR1 SGHRS and CDR2 YFSETQ. This CDR3 is 14 amino acids long. Each CDR3 protein gets one entry after TCRdb re-called the 5' RACE reads with MiXCR. Seen here are approximately 1.8 million distinct CDR3 sequences, roughly 35% observed once, and the top ten hold roughly 0.3%. Sequencing input: cord blood. The chain carries TRBV5-1 and TRBJ1-2; 11 bases map to TRBD1. The source is a newborn girl in good health. CDR3 region: CASSDGQGANGYTF. The CDR3 nucleotides are TGCGCCAGCAGCGACGGACAGGGGGCGAATGGCTACACCTTC.